Listed below are T cell receptor beta chains from one sample, sequenced in a study of neurological immune-mediated disorders. One entry per CDR3 protein results from TCRdb running MiXCR on the 5' RACE reads. The sample has 66,000 or so distinct CDR3 sequences, 5.2% seen once. The sample taken for sequencing was PBMCs. Every receptor here comes from a woman in her 30s with multiple sclerosis. The CDR3 runs from the conserved cysteine through the conserved F or W. The D gene is left open where the match is weak. The size field is filled for only some rows; it gives once, few, many or a size class.

v_call	clone_size	d_call	j_call	cdr3_nt	cdr3_aa
TRBV10-3	many	.	TRBJ1-5	TGTGCCATCAGTGAGGAGATAGGGGATCAGCCCCAGAATTTT	CAISEEIGDQPQNF
TRBV20-1	few	.	TRBJ1-5	TGCAGTGCTAGGCTCGGTTCAGATAGCAATCAGCCCCAGCATTTT	CSARLGSDSNQPQHF
TRBV20-1	many	.	TRBJ2-1	TGCAGTGTTTTGACTGGGAGCTCCTACAATGAGCAGTTCTTC	CSVLTGSSYNEQFF
TRBV5-1	many	.	TRBJ2-3	TGCGCCAGCAGCGCATCTGGGAGCACAGATACGCAGTATTTT	CASSASGSTDTQYF
TRBV15	many	TRBD1	TRBJ1-1	TGTGCCACCAGCAGCGGGACAGCTACAGCGTACACTGAAGCTTTCTTT	CATSSGTATAYTEAFF
TRBV20-1	many	.	TRBJ2-2	TGCAGTGCTAGAGGTGATTCGAACACCGGGGAGCTGTTTTTT	CSARGDSNTGELFF
TRBV5-8	many	.	TRBJ1-1	TGTGCCAGCAGCTTGGGGGCGGGAATTACTGAAGCTTTCTTT	CASSLGAGITEAFF
TRBV5-1	many	.	TRBJ1-1	TGCGCCAGCAGCTTGGATGTCAGAGAGAACACTGAAGCTTTCTTT	CASSLDVRENTEAFF
TRBV3-1	.	.	TRBJ2-2	TGTGCCAGCAAAGTTGGAACCGGGGAGCTGTTTTTT	CASKVGTGELFF
TRBV5-6	many	TRBD1	TRBJ1-2	TGTGCCAGCAGCTCTAGACAGGGGGGCGCCTATGGCTACACCTTC	CASSSRQGGAYGYTF
TRBV5-1	many	.	TRBJ2-2	TGCGCCAGCCGAACGACGGAATTGAACACCGGGGAGCTGTTTTTT	CASRTTELNTGELFF
TRBV5-1	many	.	TRBJ2-5	TGCGCCAGCAGCTTGGCGGGATTCCAAGAGACCCAGTACTTC	CASSLAGFQETQYF
TRBV7-9	many	TRBD1	TRBJ2-1	TGTGCCAGCAGCCCCCGTCCCGGGACAGGGGGCGTTTTAGTATTTGAGCAGTTCTTC	CASSPRPGTGGVLVFEQFF
TRBV7-9	many	.	TRBJ2-1	TGTGCCAGCAGCTTGCTAGCGACCAGCAATGAGCAGTTCTTC	CASSLLATSNEQFF
TRBV5-1	many	TRBD1	TRBJ1-2	TGCGCCAGCAGCCCGCGGACAGGGCCCACTTCGGGCTATGGCTACACCTTC	CASSPRTGPTSGYGYTF
TRBV10-3	many	.	TRBJ1-5	TGTGCCATCAGTGAGGACCCCGGTCAGCCCCAGCATTTT	CAISEDPGQPQHF
TRBV12-3/TRBV12-4	many	.	TRBJ1-6	TGTGCCAGCAGTTTTGGGGCGGGGGTCTCACCCCTCCACTTT	CASSFGAGVSPLHF
TRBV20-1	many	TRBD2	TRBJ2-5	TGCAGTGCTCGGACTAGCGGGGGGTACGACCAAGAGACCCAGTACTTC	CSARTSGGYDQETQYF
TRBV7-8	many	TRBD2	TRBJ2-1	TGTGCCAGCAGCTTAGAGCCATTAGCGGGGGGGCTACGTGAGCAGTTCTTC	CASSLEPLAGGLREQFF
TRBV12-3/TRBV12-4	many	.	TRBJ2-3	TGTGCCAGCAGTTTAAGGTCAACAGATACGCAGTATTTT	CASSLRSTDTQYF
TRBV7-7	.	TRBD1	TRBJ2-5	TGTGCTAGCAGCCCCAACAGGGGCTTGGAGACCCAGTACTTC	CASSPNRGLETQYF
TRBV18	few	TRBD1	TRBJ1-5	TGTGCCAGCTCACTTGGAAGCGGACAGGGGAGCAATCAGCCCCAGCATTTT	CASSLGSGQGSNQPQHF
TRBV4-1	many	.	TRBJ2-1	TGCGCCAGCAGCCTACGGACTTTCAATGAGCAGTTCTTC	CASSLRTFNEQFF
TRBV29-1	many	.	TRBJ1-2	TGCAGTGCTTGGGGACATTATAACTATGGCTACACCTTC	CSAWGHYNYGYTF
TRBV12-3/TRBV12-4	few	.	TRBJ1-5	TGTGCCAGCAGTCCCCCAGGCCAGCCCCAGAATTTT	CASSPPGQPQNF
TRBV20-1	many	.	TRBJ2-4	TGCAGCGCCATGAGCGACGGGGGGCAAAACATTCAGTACTTC	CSAMSDGGQNIQYF
TRBV9	many	.	TRBJ2-3	TGTGCCAGCAGCGTAGATAGACAAGATACGCAGTATTTT	CASSVDRQDTQYF
TRBV3-1	many	.	TRBJ1-5	TGTGCCAGCAGCCCCACCCCGGGGGGGCAGCCCCAGCATTTT	CASSPTPGGQPQHF
TRBV7-2	many	.	TRBJ1-5	TGTGCCAGCAGCTTAGGGACAGCTCCTAGCAATCAGCCCCAGCATTTT	CASSLGTAPSNQPQHF
TRBV29-1	many	.	TRBJ2-7	TGCAGCGTTAGGGTGCCTTACTACGAGCAGTACTTC	CSVRVPYYEQYF
TRBV5-6	many	.	TRBJ1-1	TGTGCCAGCAGCTTGTATTTTCTGGGGAAGGAGAACACTGAAGCTTTCTTT	CASSLYFLGKENTEAFF
TRBV18	few	.	TRBJ1-2	TGTGCCAGCTCACCACTTGACAGGTGGGGAGCGCCTAACTATGGCTACACCTTC	CASSPLDRWGAPNYGYTF
TRBV5-5	many	TRBD1	TRBJ2-6	TGTGCCAGCAGCGGGGGACAGCCCTCTGGGGCCAACGTCCTGACTTTC	CASSGGQPSGANVLTF
TRBV7-7	few	.	TRBJ2-2	TGTGCTAGCAGCAAAAACACCGGGGAGCTGTTTTTT	CASSKNTGELFF
TRBV20-1	many	TRBD1	TRBJ1-1	TGCAGTGCTAGGGAGACAGGGCGGGACACTGAAGCTTTCTTT	CSARETGRDTEAFF
TRBV3-1	many	.	TRBJ1-2	TGTGCCAGCAGCCAATCTTATGGCTACACCTTC	CASSQSYGYTF
TRBV11-2	.	TRBD2	TRBJ2-1	TGTGCCAGCAGCTCGGGACTAGCGGCGACCAATGAGCAGTTCTTC	CASSSGLAATNEQFF
TRBV4-1	many	.	TRBJ2-1	TGCGCCAGCAGCCCTCGACCTCTACCATACAATGAGCAGTTCTTC	CASSPRPLPYNEQFF
TRBV20-1	many	.	TRBJ1-3	TGCAGTGCTAGAAGCCTAGGGGGTGGGAACACCATATATTTT	CSARSLGGGNTIYF
TRBV5-1	few	.	TRBJ2-7	TGCGCCAGCAGCTTGGTTTGGGGGAGAAACAGCAAAGAGCAGTACTTC	CASSLVWGRNSKEQYF
TRBV7-7	few	.	TRBJ1-6	TGTGCTAGCAGCGAGGGCCCCATGTCTTCCCTCCACTTT	CASSEGPMSSLHF
TRBV24-1	many	TRBD1	TRBJ2-1	TGTGCCACCAGTGATCCCTCATCCGGACAGGGGGGTTACAATGAGCAGTTCTTC	CATSDPSSGQGGYNEQFF
TRBV27	many	TRBD2	TRBJ2-7	TGTGCCAGCAGCCCGGGACTAGAGGCTAAGCAGTACTTC	CASSPGLEAKQYF
TRBV29-1	many	.	TRBJ2-5	TGCAGCGTCGCTGGGGGGACGGCACAAGAGACCCAGTACTTC	CSVAGGTAQETQYF
TRBV28	many	.	TRBJ1-6	TGTGCCAGCCAAGACCCTTGGATTTCACCCCTCCACTTT	CASQDPWISPLHF
TRBV5-1	.	.	TRBJ1-2	TGCGCCAGCAGCAAGGAGGGGGTGGACTATGGCTACACCTTC	CASSKEGVDYGYTF
TRBV20-1	few	TRBD2	TRBJ2-3	TGCAGTGCTAGAACAGCGGGGGGAACCCGGGATACGCAGTATTTT	CSARTAGGTRDTQYF
TRBV20-1	few	.	TRBJ2-1	TGCAGTGCTAGAGTCCCCTCGGACTACAATGAGCAGTTCTTC	CSARVPSDYNEQFF
TRBV29-1	many	TRBD1	TRBJ1-1	TGCAGCGTGGGACAGGACGCCCTTCCGTTT	CSVGQDALPF
TRBV5-1	many	TRBD1	TRBJ1-2	TGCGCCAGCAGCTCCCCGACAGGGCTTGGCTACACCTTC	CASSSPTGLGYTF
TRBV6-4	many	.	TRBJ2-2	TGTGCCAGCAGCCAAAAAACAGGGGAGGCCGGGGAGCTGTTTTTT	CASSQKTGEAGELFF
TRBV13	many	.	TRBJ2-7	TGTGCCAGCAGCTTTGAAGACAGGACTAGCGAGCAGTACTTC	CASSFEDRTSEQYF
TRBV12-3/TRBV12-4	many	.	TRBJ2-5	TGTGCCAGCAGTTTATCGGCAGGGGGAGGCGAGACCCAGTACTTC	CASSLSAGGGETQYF
TRBV20-1	many	TRBD1	TRBJ1-3	TGCAGTGCTTTAGACAGGGAAGACCCTGGAAACACCATATATTTT	CSALDREDPGNTIYF
TRBV9	many	.	TRBJ2-1	TGTGCCAGCAGCGTAGCAGGGAGAGTGGTGGAGCAGTTCTTC	CASSVAGRVVEQFF
TRBV20-1	many	TRBD2	TRBJ2-5	TGCAGTGCTAGAGTGCCTGGGGGACTACAAGAGACCCAGTACTTC	CSARVPGGLQETQYF
TRBV25-1	many	.	TRBJ1-5	TGTGCCAGCAGAAACAAAGTCAATCTGGTTAGACGATATCAGCCCCAGCATTTT	CASRNKVNLVRRYQPQHF
TRBV4-1	many	.	TRBJ1-2	TGCGCCAGCAGCCAGAGATGGGGTGGGGAGTATGGCTACACCTTC	CASSQRWGGEYGYTF
TRBV20-1	few	.	TRBJ2-7	TGCAGTGCTAGAGGAGACTACGAGCAGTACTTC	CSARGDYEQYF
TRBV5-6	many	.	TRBJ2-7	TGTGCCAGCAGCTTGTTCTCCGGGGACTCACCTAAATACGAGCAGTACTTC	CASSLFSGDSPKYEQYF